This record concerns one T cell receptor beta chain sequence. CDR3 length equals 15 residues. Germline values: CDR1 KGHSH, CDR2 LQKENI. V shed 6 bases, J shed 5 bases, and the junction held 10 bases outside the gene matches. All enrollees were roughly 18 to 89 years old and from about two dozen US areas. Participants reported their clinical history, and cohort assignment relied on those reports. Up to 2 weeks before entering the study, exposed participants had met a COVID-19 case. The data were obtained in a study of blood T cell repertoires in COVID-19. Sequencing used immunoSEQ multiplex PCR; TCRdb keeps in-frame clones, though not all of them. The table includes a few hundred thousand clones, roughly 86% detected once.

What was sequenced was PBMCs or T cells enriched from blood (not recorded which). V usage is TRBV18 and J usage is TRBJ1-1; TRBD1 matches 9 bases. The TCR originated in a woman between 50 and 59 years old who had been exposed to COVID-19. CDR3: CASSVGQGPGTEAFF. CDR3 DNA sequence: TGTGCCAGCTCCGTCGGACAGGGGCCGGGGACTGAAGCTTTCTTT.